This TCR beta chain was captured in a study of blood T cell repertoires in COVID-19. Study information: Acute and convalescent COVID-19 samples came from the United States, Italy and Spain.

The CDR3 runs to 15 residues. Germline loops: CDR1 MNHEY, CDR2 SVGAGI. The germline V and J ends were trimmed by 0 bases and 1 base, with 7 bases remaining between them. The participants were between about 18 and 90 years old and came from roughly 25 US areas. Measured with immunoSEQ multiplex PCR; TCRdb has only the in-frame clones, and not every one. The sample carries approximately 180,000 clones, around 73% recorded once. This clone came up once. V is TRBV6-5 and J is TRBJ1-3; no clear D gene. The source material was PBMCs or T cells enriched from blood (not recorded which). This clonotype was sampled from a woman between 50 and 59 years old who had recovered from COVID-19. The CDR3 nucleotides read TGTGCCAGCAGTTACTCGAGGGATTCTGGAAACACCATATATTTT. As protein: CASSYSRDSGNTIYF.